The clone carrying this T cell receptor beta chain was seen a few times. Its specificity is not known. The sample is drawn from a study of T cell repertoires in cytomegalovirus infection. Overall study: The public TCR beta signatures pointed to both CMV infection and matching HLA type.

Each CDR3 protein gets one entry after TCRdb re-called the reads with MiXCR. The sample lists about 830,000 distinct CDR3 sequences, about 33% occurring once. Trimming cost V 5 bases and J 9 bases, with 15 bases left between them. CDR1 is MNHEY, CDR2 SMNVEV, per germline (reference sequence). This CDR3 is built from 13 residues. This TCR was recovered from a human donor in good health (CMV status not recorded). Some clones in this sample may be carry-over from other donors' samples. Specimen: cultured CD8+ T cells from PBMCs, collected from culture after CMV antigen stimulation. The chain couples TRBV27 to TRBJ2-3; no firm D call. The CDR3 is CASSPTLWETQYF. The CDR3 region has the DNA TGTGCCAGCAGTCCTACCCTTTGGGAAACGCAGTATTTT.